This T cell receptor (beta chain) was captured by sequencing in a study of immune heterogeneity within non-small cell lung tumors. Findings of the study overall: With an R of roughly 0.31, local T-cell clonality correlated moderately but significantly with local tumor mutational burden. Identical dominant CDR3 beta clonotypes were found recurring across a patient's tumor sites, along with site-unique high-frequency clones. T-cell receptor beta clonotypes at high frequency differed largely between individual patients.

The authors amplified TCR beta CDR3 by multiplex PCR with 32 V and 13 J primers. Using its own MiXCR run on the multiplex PCR reads, TCRdb lists one record per CDR3 protein. The data contain some 2,200 distinct CDR3 sequences, more than 25% of them seen just once; the ten biggest clones take up around 8%. Regarding this clonotype: The antigen remains undetermined.

Trimming removed 5 bases from V and 2 bases from J, with 10 bases in between. CDR3 size: 12 residues. In germline, CDR1 is SQVTM, CDR2 ANQGSEA. Each sample used 600 to 700 ng of genomic DNA from bulk tumor tissue. During surgery, each primary tumor gave multiple biopsies spaced as far apart as possible. These patients got curative surgery after being newly diagnosed with untreated non-small cell lung cancer. This sequence was found in a woman aged 55-69 years with non-small cell lung cancer. Material for sequencing was lung tumor tissue. The V call is TRBV29-1, the J call TRBJ2-7; D remains unclear. CDR3 protein: CSVSDGTYEQYF. For the CDR3, the DNA is TGCAGCGTTTCGGACGGAACCTACGAGCAGTACTTC.